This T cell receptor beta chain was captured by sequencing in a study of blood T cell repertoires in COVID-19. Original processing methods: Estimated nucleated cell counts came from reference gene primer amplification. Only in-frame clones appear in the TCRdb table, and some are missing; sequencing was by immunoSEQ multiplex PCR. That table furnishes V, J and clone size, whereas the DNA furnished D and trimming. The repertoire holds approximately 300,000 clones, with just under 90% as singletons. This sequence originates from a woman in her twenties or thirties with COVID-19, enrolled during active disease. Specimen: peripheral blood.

CDR3 sequence: CASSPRQGSYGYTF. CDR3 bases: TGTGCCAGCTCACCAAGACAGGGTAGCTATGGCTACACCTTC. J is TRBJ1-2 and V is TRBV18; 7 bases are a match to TRBD1. The CDR3 loop spans 14 amino acids. The V segment lost 2 bases and the J segment 4 bases; nucleotides outside the gene matches: 4. CDR1 KGHSH and CDR2 LQKENI come from the germline V gene.